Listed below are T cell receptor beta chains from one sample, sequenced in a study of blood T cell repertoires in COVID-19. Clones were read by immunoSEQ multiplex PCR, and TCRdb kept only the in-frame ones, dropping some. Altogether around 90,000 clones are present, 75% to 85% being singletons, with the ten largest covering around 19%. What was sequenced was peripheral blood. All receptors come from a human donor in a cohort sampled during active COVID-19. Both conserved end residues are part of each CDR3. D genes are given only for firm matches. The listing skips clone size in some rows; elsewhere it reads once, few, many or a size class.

CDR3 protein: CASSFRKRENEQYF; CDR3 DNA: TGTGCCAGCTCATTTAGGAAGCGGGAGAATGAGCAGTACTTC; D gene: TRBD2; clone size: -; J gene: TRBJ2-7; V gene: TRBV18
CDR3 protein: CASMRDGLNTEAFF; CDR3 DNA: TGTGCCAGTATGCGGGACGGCTTGAACACTGAAGCTTTCTTT; D gene: -; clone size: -; J gene: TRBJ1-1; V gene: TRBV19
CDR3 protein: CASSLTTFTGELFF; CDR3 DNA: TGTGCCAGCAGTTTGACAACCTTCACCGGGGAGCTGTTTTTT; D gene: -; clone size: -; J gene: TRBJ2-2; V gene: TRBV27
CDR3 protein: CAKEPRNTEAFF; CDR3 DNA: TGTGCCAAGGAGCCCCGAAACACTGAAGCTTTCTTT; D gene: -; clone size: -; J gene: TRBJ1-1; V gene: TRBV28
CDR3 protein: CASSQGPTGQGRPLHF; CDR3 DNA: TGTGCCAGCAGCCAAGGCCCCACGGGACAGGGTCGGCCCCTCCACTTT; D gene: TRBD1; clone size: -; J gene: TRBJ1-6; V gene: TRBV3-1/TRBV3-2
CDR3 protein: CASSPGQGAADEQFF; CDR3 DNA: TGTGCCAGCAGCCCCGGGCAGGGGGCAGCAGATGAGCAGTTCTTC; D gene: TRBD1; clone size: -; J gene: TRBJ2-1; V gene: TRBV11-3
CDR3 protein: CASSPRDSGGAQYF; CDR3 DNA: TGTGCCAGCTCACCCCGGGACTCCGGAGGGGCCCAGTACTTC; D gene: -; clone size: -; J gene: TRBJ2-5; V gene: TRBV18
CDR3 protein: CASSPTELPPQHF; CDR3 DNA: TGTGCCAGCAGTCCTACAGAACTTCCTCCCCAGCATTTT; D gene: -; clone size: -; J gene: TRBJ1-5; V gene: TRBV6-5
CDR3 protein: CASSRTSGRGNEQFF; CDR3 DNA: TGTGCCAGCAGTCGGACTAGCGGGAGAGGGAATGAGCAGTTCTTC; D gene: TRBD2; clone size: few; J gene: TRBJ2-1; V gene: TRBV11-2
CDR3 protein: CASSQGGGVAEAFF; CDR3 DNA: TGTGCCAGCAGCCAAGGCGGGGGTGTAGCCGAAGCTTTCTTT; D gene: -; clone size: -; J gene: TRBJ1-1; V gene: TRBV4-2
CDR3 protein: CASSIGGGSYEQYF; CDR3 DNA: TGTGCCAGTAGTATCGGGGGAGGTTCCTACGAGCAGTACTTC; D gene: -; clone size: few; J gene: TRBJ2-7; V gene: TRBV19
CDR3 protein: CASSLGQATNSPLHF; CDR3 DNA: TGTGCCAGCAGCTTGGGGCAGGCGACAAATTCACCCCTCCACTTT; D gene: -; clone size: -; J gene: TRBJ1-6; V gene: TRBV5-6
CDR3 protein: CASSRGGIGGNTIYF; CDR3 DNA: TGTGCCAGCAGCCGAGGCGGTATTGGGGGAAACACCATATATTTT; D gene: -; clone size: -; J gene: TRBJ1-3; V gene: TRBV5-8
CDR3 protein: CASSLDREGETQYF; CDR3 DNA: TGTGCCAGCAGCTTGGACAGGGAAGGAGAGACCCAGTACTTC; D gene: -; clone size: -; J gene: TRBJ2-5; V gene: TRBV5-6
CDR3 protein: CASSYGFQETQYF; CDR3 DNA: TGTGCCAGCTCATACGGGTTCCAAGAGACCCAGTACTTC; D gene: -; clone size: once; J gene: TRBJ2-5; V gene: TRBV18
CDR3 protein: CASTLLGGWEQFF; CDR3 DNA: TGTGCCAGCACCCTTTTAGGAGGTTGGGAGCAGTTCTTC; D gene: -; clone size: -; J gene: TRBJ2-1; V gene: TRBV7-9
CDR3 protein: CASSLWTGARLRVSYF; CDR3 DNA: TGTGCCAGCAGCCTTTGGACAGGGGCCCGCCTACGAGTCTCGTACTTC; D gene: -; clone size: -; J gene: TRBJ2-7; V gene: TRBV21-1
CDR3 protein: CASSLGGSKDEQFF; CDR3 DNA: TGTGCCAGCAGTTTGGGCGGGAGTAAAGATGAGCAGTTCTTC; D gene: TRBD2; clone size: -; J gene: TRBJ2-1; V gene: TRBV28
CDR3 protein: CASSLGSGGSYEQYF; CDR3 DNA: TGTGCCAGCAGCTTAGGTAGCGGGGGCTCCTACGAGCAGTACTTC; D gene: TRBD2; clone size: -; J gene: TRBJ2-7; V gene: TRBV11-2
CDR3 protein: CAISSGGRLGYDYGYTF; CDR3 DNA: TGTGCCATCAGTTCGGGAGGGCGGCTGGGATACGACTATGGCTACACCTTC; D gene: -; clone size: -; J gene: TRBJ1-2; V gene: TRBV10-3
CDR3 protein: CASSHLSDRTFKYEQYF; CDR3 DNA: TGTGCCAGCAGCCACCTATCCGACAGGACTTTCAAGTACGAGCAGTACTTC; D gene: -; clone size: -; J gene: TRBJ2-7; V gene: TRBV3-1/TRBV3-2
CDR3 protein: CASSRDRANYGYTF; CDR3 DNA: TGTGCCAGCAGCCGTGACAGAGCTAACTATGGCTACACCTTC; D gene: -; clone size: -; J gene: TRBJ1-2; V gene: TRBV5-4
CDR3 protein: CAWSSNPGQGIHF; CDR3 DNA: TGTGCCTGGTCCTCAAATCCGGGACAGGGGATACACTTC; D gene: TRBD1; clone size: -; J gene: TRBJ2-7; V gene: TRBV30
CDR3 protein: CAWAGQGNQPQHF; CDR3 DNA: TGTGCCTGGGCGGGACAGGGGAATCAGCCCCAGCATTTT; D gene: TRBD1; clone size: -; J gene: TRBJ1-5; V gene: TRBV30
CDR3 protein: CASSLVSGSRYEQYF; CDR3 DNA: TGCGCCAGCAGCTTGGTGAGCGGGAGCAGGTACGAGCAGTACTTC; D gene: TRBD2; clone size: -; J gene: TRBJ2-7; V gene: TRBV5-1
CDR3 protein: CASSPPFGGTHRKAPGSLNEKLFF; CDR3 DNA: TGTGCCAGCTCACCACCATTCGGTGGCACACACAGGAAAGCTCCCGGGAGTCTTAATGAAAAACTGTTTTTT; D gene: -; clone size: -; J gene: TRBJ1-4; V gene: TRBV18
CDR3 protein: CAWGVGGATYEQYF; CDR3 DNA: TGTGCCTGGGGAGTTGGAGGGGCCACCTACGAGCAGTACTTC; D gene: -; clone size: once; J gene: TRBJ2-7; V gene: TRBV30
CDR3 protein: CASSSQGHEQYF; CDR3 DNA: TGTGCCAGCAGCTCACAGGGGCACGAGCAGTACTTC; D gene: TRBD1; clone size: -; J gene: TRBJ2-7; V gene: TRBV6-5
CDR3 protein: CASSLEVVNTEAFF; CDR3 DNA: TGTGCCAGCAGCTTAGAAGTAGTGAACACTGAAGCTTTCTTT; D gene: -; clone size: once; J gene: TRBJ1-1; V gene: TRBV7-8
CDR3 protein: CSVEGRYF; CDR3 DNA: TGCAGCGTTGAAGGTCGGTACTTC; D gene: -; clone size: few; J gene: TRBJ2-7; V gene: TRBV29-1
CDR3 protein: CASSRQGVDSPLHF; CDR3 DNA: TGTGCCAGCAGTCGACAGGGGGTTGATTCACCCCTCCACTTT; D gene: TRBD1; clone size: few; J gene: TRBJ1-6; V gene: TRBV6-2/TRBV6-3
CDR3 protein: CATSWTSGSMTYEQYF; CDR3 DNA: TGTGCCACCTCCTGGACTAGCGGGAGTATGACCTACGAGCAGTACTTC; D gene: TRBD2; clone size: -; J gene: TRBJ2-7; V gene: TRBV27
CDR3 protein: CASSLSGPEDTQYF; CDR3 DNA: TGTGCCAGCAGCTTATCAGGGCCCGAAGATACGCAGTATTTT; D gene: -; clone size: -; J gene: TRBJ2-3; V gene: TRBV7-8
CDR3 protein: CAISVADMTETQYF; CDR3 DNA: TGTGCCATCAGTGTGGCTGACATGACGGAGACCCAGTACTTC; D gene: -; clone size: -; J gene: TRBJ2-5; V gene: TRBV10-3
CDR3 protein: CASSPPSGQANNQPQHF; CDR3 DNA: TGTGCCAGCTCACCACCGAGTGGGCAGGCAAACAATCAGCCCCAGCATTTT; D gene: -; clone size: -; J gene: TRBJ1-5; V gene: TRBV18
CDR3 protein: CASSPGHSNTEAFF; CDR3 DNA: TGCGCCAGCAGCCCCGGACACTCGAACACTGAAGCTTTCTTT; D gene: -; clone size: -; J gene: TRBJ1-1; V gene: TRBV5-1
CDR3 protein: CASSPASRQGNEQYF; CDR3 DNA: TGTGCCAGCTCACCAGCATCCAGACAGGGGAACGAGCAGTACTTC; D gene: TRBD1; clone size: once; J gene: TRBJ2-7; V gene: TRBV18
CDR3 protein: CASSLTGGRTSYEQYF; CDR3 DNA: TGTGCCAGCAGCCTCACAGGGGGCAGGACGAGTTACGAGCAGTACTTC; D gene: TRBD1; clone size: -; J gene: TRBJ2-7; V gene: TRBV3-1/TRBV3-2
CDR3 protein: CSASPPRGTAAKNIQYF; CDR3 DNA: TGCAGTGCTAGTCCACCAAGGGGTACCGCAGCCAAAAACATTCAGTACTTC; D gene: -; clone size: -; J gene: TRBJ2-4; V gene: TRBV20-1
CDR3 protein: CASSQGGWNTQYF; CDR3 DNA: TGTGCCAGCAGCCAAGGAGGCTGGAATACGCAGTATTTT; D gene: -; clone size: -; J gene: TRBJ2-3; V gene: TRBV3-1/TRBV3-2
CDR3 protein: CASSRDRATYEQYF; CDR3 DNA: TGTGCCAGTAGTAGGGACAGGGCAACCTACGAGCAGTACTTC; D gene: TRBD1; clone size: -; J gene: TRBJ2-7; V gene: TRBV19
CDR3 protein: CAEGTGLQETQYF; CDR3 DNA: TGTGCCGAGGGGACAGGGTTACAAGAGACCCAGTACTTC; D gene: TRBD1; clone size: -; J gene: TRBJ2-5; V gene: TRBV27
CDR3 protein: CASSIGTGRYEQYF; CDR3 DNA: TGTGCCAGTAGTATTGGGACAGGGAGGTACGAGCAGTACTTC; D gene: TRBD1; clone size: -; J gene: TRBJ2-7; V gene: TRBV19
CDR3 protein: CASSPGHQPQHF; CDR3 DNA: TGTGCCAGCTCACCAGGCCATCAGCCCCAGCATTTT; D gene: -; clone size: -; J gene: TRBJ1-5; V gene: TRBV18
CDR3 protein: CASSLAGLAGEYEQYF; CDR3 DNA: TGTGCCAGCAGCTTAGCGGGGCTAGCGGGAGAGTACGAGCAGTACTTC; D gene: TRBD2; clone size: once; J gene: TRBJ2-7; V gene: TRBV7-2
CDR3 protein: CASSPGTRGNEQFF; CDR3 DNA: TGCGCCAGCAGTCCCGGGACTAGAGGTAATGAGCAGTTCTTC; D gene: TRBD2; clone size: -; J gene: TRBJ2-1; V gene: TRBV5-1
CDR3 protein: CASLPGTGRGGYTF; CDR3 DNA: TGTGCCAGCCTACCCGGGACAGGGAGGGGTGGCTACACCTTC; D gene: TRBD1; clone size: -; J gene: TRBJ1-2; V gene: TRBV2
CDR3 protein: CASSSGTNGELFF; CDR3 DNA: TGTGCCAGTAGCTCCGGGACTAACGGGGAGCTGTTTTTT; D gene: TRBD2; clone size: -; J gene: TRBJ2-2; V gene: TRBV19
CDR3 protein: CASSKNRDTTNQPQHF; CDR3 DNA: TGTGCCAGTAGTAAAAACCGGGACACCACCAATCAGCCCCAGCATTTT; D gene: -; clone size: -; J gene: TRBJ1-5; V gene: TRBV19